This TCR beta chain was captured in a study of response to subunit inactivated influenza vaccine. Study results and caveats: Authors suggested seasonal influenza vaccinations each recruit few new T cells.

TCRdb ran MiXCR on the RT-PCR reads and lists one entry per CDR3 protein. This sample carries roughly 650,000 distinct CDR3 sequences, 15% to 19% of them seen once, and the ten largest clones take approximately 10%. As concerns this clonotype: The antigen is not known.

The origin of this receptor is a man aged 50 to 59 who received an inactivated influenza vaccine. Source: PBMCs from blood, taken 11 to 12 days after vaccination.

CDR3 in amino acids: CASSFSAGSHLRYGYTF. DNA of the CDR3: TGTGCCAGCAGTTTCTCGGCGGGGTCCCACCTCCGTTATGGCTACACCTTC. V is TRBV5-5 and J is TRBJ1-2; D gene unclear. Germline V gene data show CDR1 as SGHKS and CDR2 as YYEKEE (reference sequence). Trimming cost V 5 bases and J 5 bases, with 25 bases left between them. The CDR3 loop spans 17 amino acids.